Listed below are T cell receptor beta chains from one sample, sequenced in a study of blood T cell repertoires in COVID-19. Profiling relied on immunoSEQ multiplex PCR, and the TCRdb table lists in-frame clones only, not all of them. The sample has some 670,000 clones, 85% to 90% seen once; the top ten hold about 0.24%. The specimen sequenced was peripheral blood. The source is a woman in her late teens or twenties with acute or convalescent COVID-19. Both conserved end residues are part of each CDR3. The D gene is left open where the match is weak. Clone size is stated in some rows and not others, as once, few, many or a class when expanded.

v_call: TRBV6-4; j_call: TRBJ2-1; clone_size: -; cdr3_length: 13; d_call: TRBD1; cdr3_nt: TGTGCCAGCAGTGAGACAGGGGTAAATGAGCAGTTCTTC; cdr3_aa: CASSETGVNEQFF
v_call: TRBV11-3; j_call: TRBJ2-2; clone_size: -; cdr3_length: 17; d_call: -; cdr3_nt: TGTGCCAGCAGCTTAGCGGCACTCACAGGGAGGGGCGGGGAGCTGTTTTTT; cdr3_aa: CASSLAALTGRGGELFF
v_call: TRBV4-1; j_call: TRBJ2-7; clone_size: once; cdr3_length: 16; d_call: -; cdr3_nt: TGCGCCAGCAGCCAAGATAACCGGCGAGACTTCTACGAGCAGTACTTC; cdr3_aa: CASSQDNRRDFYEQYF
v_call: TRBV5-4; j_call: TRBJ1-1; clone_size: -; cdr3_length: 17; d_call: TRBD1; cdr3_nt: TGTGCCAGCAGCGGGTACGGGACAGGGGGAGGAAACACTGAAGCTTTCTTT; cdr3_aa: CASSGYGTGGGNTEAFF
v_call: TRBV24-1; j_call: TRBJ1-2; clone_size: -; cdr3_length: 16; d_call: -; cdr3_nt: TGTGCCACCAGTGATCCGAACCCCACAGGGACCGATGGCTACACCTTC; cdr3_aa: CATSDPNPTGTDGYTF
v_call: TRBV6-5; j_call: TRBJ1-2; clone_size: -; cdr3_length: 15; d_call: TRBD1; cdr3_nt: TGTGCCAGCAGGGGACAGGGGGCATATGTTTATGGCTACACCTTC; cdr3_aa: CASRGQGAYVYGYTF
v_call: TRBV4-3; j_call: TRBJ1-6; clone_size: -; cdr3_length: 15; d_call: -; cdr3_nt: TGCGCCAGCAGCCAAGATCACCTAGGGGTTTCACCCCTCCACTTT; cdr3_aa: CASSQDHLGVSPLHF
v_call: TRBV2; j_call: TRBJ2-1; clone_size: -; cdr3_length: 13; d_call: TRBD2; cdr3_nt: TGTGCCAGCAGCCGGACTAGCTACAATGAGCAGTTCTTC; cdr3_aa: CASSRTSYNEQFF
v_call: TRBV28; j_call: TRBJ1-6; clone_size: -; cdr3_length: 17; d_call: TRBD1; cdr3_nt: TGTGCCAGCAGTTTACTACACAGGGGGCTTAGTAATTCACCCCTCCACTTT; cdr3_aa: CASSLLHRGLSNSPLHF
v_call: TRBV30; j_call: TRBJ1-1; clone_size: -; cdr3_length: 16; d_call: -; cdr3_nt: TGTGCCTGGAATTCAAGTAGAGCCCAAGAACAGGCTGAAGCTTTCTTT; cdr3_aa: CAWNSSRAQEQAEAFF
v_call: TRBV27; j_call: TRBJ1-1; clone_size: -; cdr3_length: 14; d_call: -; cdr3_nt: TGTGCCAGCAAGCGGGTCGGGGGGAACACTGAAGCTTTCTTT; cdr3_aa: CASKRVGGNTEAFF
v_call: TRBV9; j_call: TRBJ2-7; clone_size: -; cdr3_length: 14; d_call: TRBD1; cdr3_nt: TGTGCCAGCAGCGCGCGGGACAGGGGATACGAGCAGTACTTC; cdr3_aa: CASSARDRGYEQYF
v_call: TRBV7-2; j_call: TRBJ2-3; clone_size: -; cdr3_length: 15; d_call: TRBD2; cdr3_nt: TGTGCCAGCAGCTTTCCGGGACTAGGGGCAGATACGCAGTATTTT; cdr3_aa: CASSFPGLGADTQYF
v_call: TRBV5-4; j_call: TRBJ2-1; clone_size: -; cdr3_length: 13; d_call: -; cdr3_nt: TGTGCCAGCAGCTTGGTCAGATACAATGAGCAGTTCTTC; cdr3_aa: CASSLVRYNEQFF
v_call: TRBV3-1/TRBV3-2; j_call: TRBJ1-2; clone_size: -; cdr3_length: 16; d_call: -; cdr3_nt: TGTGCCAGCAGGCCTGAGGGTGGGATCGGTAACTATGGCTACACCTTC; cdr3_aa: CASRPEGGIGNYGYTF
v_call: TRBV18; j_call: TRBJ2-3; clone_size: -; cdr3_length: 14; d_call: TRBD1; cdr3_nt: TGTGCCAGCTCACTAAGCAGGGGGACAGATACGCAGTATTTT; cdr3_aa: CASSLSRGTDTQYF
v_call: TRBV4-3; j_call: TRBJ2-1; clone_size: -; cdr3_length: 19; d_call: -; cdr3_nt: TGCGCCAGCAGCCAAGAGCTTGAGGACAGCCGACTATCCTACAATGAGCAGTTCTTC; cdr3_aa: CASSQELEDSRLSYNEQFF
v_call: TRBV5-1; j_call: TRBJ1-4; clone_size: -; cdr3_length: 15; d_call: -; cdr3_nt: TGCGCCAGCGCCCGAGGAGGTTCGGTGGGTGAAAAACTGTTTTTT; cdr3_aa: CASARGGSVGEKLFF
v_call: TRBV5-1; j_call: TRBJ2-7; clone_size: -; cdr3_length: 13; d_call: -; cdr3_nt: TGCGCCAGCAGCTTTGAGGCGAACTACGAGCAGTACTTC; cdr3_aa: CASSFEANYEQYF
v_call: TRBV5-1; j_call: TRBJ2-7; clone_size: -; cdr3_length: 15; d_call: TRBD2; cdr3_nt: TGCGCCAGCAGCTTGGCGGCTAGCGGGGCCTACGAGCAGTACTTC; cdr3_aa: CASSLAASGAYEQYF
v_call: TRBV10-3; j_call: TRBJ1-3; clone_size: -; cdr3_length: 15; d_call: -; cdr3_nt: TGTGCCATCAGTGAGTCGGCAGGGTCTGGAAACACCATATATTTT; cdr3_aa: CAISESAGSGNTIYF
v_call: TRBV6-6; j_call: TRBJ1-5; clone_size: -; cdr3_length: 20; d_call: TRBD1; cdr3_nt: TGTGCCAGCAGCCTAACTCCGGGACAGAGGGGACTTGGTAGCAATCAGCCCCAGCATTTT; cdr3_aa: CASSLTPGQRGLGSNQPQHF
v_call: TRBV20-1; j_call: TRBJ1-2; clone_size: -; cdr3_length: 14; d_call: TRBD1; cdr3_nt: TGCAGTGCTAGTGTGGGGACAGACCTCGGGGGCTACACCTTC; cdr3_aa: CSASVGTDLGGYTF
v_call: TRBV6-2/TRBV6-3; j_call: TRBJ1-5; clone_size: -; cdr3_length: 16; d_call: -; cdr3_nt: TGTGCCAGCAGTTACAAAGTGGGGACAAATAATCAGCCCCAGCATTTT; cdr3_aa: CASSYKVGTNNQPQHF
v_call: TRBV5-1; j_call: TRBJ1-1; clone_size: -; cdr3_length: 14; d_call: -; cdr3_nt: TGCGCCAGCAGCTTGGTAGGGGGAGTCGCTGAAGCTTTCTTT; cdr3_aa: CASSLVGGVAEAFF
v_call: TRBV30; j_call: TRBJ1-2; clone_size: few; cdr3_length: 13; d_call: -; cdr3_nt: TGTGCCTGGGAGGGTGCCGCCCCCGGGGGCTACACCTTC; cdr3_aa: CAWEGAAPGGYTF
v_call: TRBV10-3; j_call: TRBJ2-2; clone_size: once; cdr3_length: 16; d_call: TRBD2; cdr3_nt: TGTGCCATCAGCGAAACTAGCGGGGCGAACACCGGGGAGCTGTTTTTT; cdr3_aa: CAISETSGANTGELFF